This passage covers 21 T cell receptor beta chains from one sample sequenced in a study of blood T cell repertoires in COVID-19. This table comes from immunoSEQ multiplex PCR, and its TCRdb copy is limited to in-frame clones, with some not included. This sample has 100,000 or so clones, with 85% found just once. Material for sequencing was peripheral blood. These receptors all stem from a woman aged 70-85 years with active or convalescent COVID-19.

This rearrangement joins TRBV28 to TRBJ2-1; TRBD2 aligns across 7 bases. V shed 11 bases, J shed 15 bases, and the junction held 13 bases outside the gene matches. The CDR3 has 11 amino acids. Germline V gene lookup returns CDR1 MDHEN and CDR2 SYDVKM. In DNA form, the CDR3 reads TGTGCCTCCCAACGCGCAGCGGGGAGGTTCTTC. This gives the protein CASQRAAGRFF.

The chain links TRBV11-3 to TRBJ2-1; D uncertain. V was shortened by 1 base and J by 9 bases, with 4 bases between the two germline ends. The CDR3 has 11 amino acids. Looked up from germline, CDR1 is SGHNT and CDR2 is YENEEA. The CDR3 protein is CASSLAGEQFF. The CDR3 DNA sequence: TGTGCCAGCAGCTTAGCCGGTGAGCAGTTCTTC.

The rearrangement links TRBV28 to TRBJ1-1; D is perhaps TRBD1 (5 bases). Trimming cost V 6 bases and J 3 bases, with 8 bases left between them. The CDR3 loop spans 12 amino acids. Germline lookup yields CDR1 MDHEN and CDR2 SYDVKM. CDR3 residues: CASRSQDTEAFF. DNA for the CDR3: TGTGCCAGCAGGTCACAGGACACTGAAGCTTTCTTT.

This chain uses TRBV9 with TRBJ2-2, with 10 bases lining up with TRBD2. The CDR3 extends over 16 amino acids. Germline V lookup: CDR1 SGDLS, CDR2 YYNGEE. After removal of 4 bases from V and 5 bases from J, the junction contained 8 bases not matched to a gene. CDR3 coding DNA: TGTGCCAGCAGCCTTTCTAGCGGGAGATCTACCGGGGAGCTGTTTTTT. This translates into CASSLSSGRSTGELFF. Using reference TRBV9 and TRBJ2-2 for the parts outside the CDR3, the full variable domain is DSGVTQTPKHLITATGQRVTLRCSPRSGDLSVYWYQQSLDQGLQFLIQYYNGEERAKGNILERFSAQQFPDLHSELNLSSLELGDSALYFCASSLSSGRSTGELFFGEGSRLTVL.

The rearrangement uses TRBV5-1 and TRBJ1-2; TRBD1 might be the D (5 bases). This CDR3 contains 13 residues. CDR1 SGHRS and CDR2 YFSETQ come from the germline V gene. The V and J ends lost 0 bases and 8 bases respectively, with 11 bases between them. CDR3 in amino acids: CASSLASGDGYTF. CDR3 bases: TGCGCCAGCAGCTTGGCTTCGGGGGACGGCTACACCTTC. Drawing the rest from reference TRBV5-1 and TRBJ1-2, the complete variable domain is KAGVTQTPRYLIKTRGQQVTLSCSPISGHRSVSWYQQTPGQGLQFLFEYFSETQRNKGNFPGRFSGRQFSNSRSEMNVSTLELGDSALYLCASSLASGDGYTFGSGTRLTVV.

The rearrangement links TRBV11-1 to TRBJ2-1, with 7 nucleotides matching TRBD1. Germline trimming cut 2 bases from V and 7 bases from J; bases unmatched to any gene: 8. Per germline, CDR1 SGHAT and CDR2 FQDESV (reference sequence). The CDR3 has 15 amino acids. CDR3 region: CASSLFSTGTNEQFF. For the CDR3, the DNA is TGTGCCAGCAGCTTATTCTCGACAGGGACAAATGAGCAGTTCTTC.

This clone has only one observation. The V and J genes are TRBV6-6 and TRBJ1-4, with D possibly TRBD1 on 6 matching bases. V was clipped by 6 bases and J by 0 bases, with 11 bases between them. CDR3 size: 15 residues. Germline V lookup: CDR1 MNHNY, CDR2 SVGAGI (reference sequence). The CDR3 DNA reads as TGTGCCAGCAGCGACAGGACTGCAACTAATGAAAAACTGTTTTTT. Amino acids: CASSDRTATNEKLFF.

This chain joins TRBV9 and TRBJ2-7, with 8 nucleotides matching TRBD2. There are 17 residues in the CDR3. The V and J ends lost 0 bases and 3 bases, in that order; junction bases with no gene match: 11. The germline gives CDR1 SGDLS, CDR2 YYNGEE. CDR3 sequence: CASSVGPRRGGFYEQYF. In nucleotides, the CDR3 is TGTGCCAGCAGCGTAGGACCCCGCCGGGGGGGATTCTACGAGCAGTACTTC.

V usage is TRBV6-5 and J usage is TRBJ2-7, with 12 bases that match TRBD2. Germline CDR1 and CDR2: MNHEY and SVGAGI. V dropped 6 bases and J dropped 7; count of bases not matched to a gene: 1. CDR3 length equals 12 residues. CDR3 DNA: TGTGCCAGCAGCGGACTAGCGGGGGAGCAGTACTTC. Residues: CASSGLAGEQYF.

The chain employs TRBV5-5 and TRBJ2-1, with 10 bases identical to TRBD2. This CDR3 region has 15 residues. Germline-derived CDR1 and CDR2 are SGHKS and YYEKEE (reference sequence). The trim removed 5 bases at V and 9 bases at J, leaving 11 bases unmatched. CDR3 in DNA: TGTGCCAGCAGTGCCGCCGGGACTAGCGCGGTTGAGCAGTTCTTC. Protein: CASSAAGTSAVEQFF.

This chain joins TRBV2 and TRBJ1-5; possibly TRBD1 for D (6 bases). CDR1 and CDR2 from the germline V gene are SNHLY and FYNNEI. This CDR3 contains 16 residues. V was clipped by 5 bases and J by 0 bases, with 14 bases between them. CDR3 nucleotide sequence: TGTGCCAGCAGTCCGAGACAGGCTAATAGCAATCAGCCCCAGCATTTT. It is translated as CASSPRQANSNQPQHF.

V is TRBV6-5 and J is TRBJ2-7; 13 bases map to TRBD2. The trim removed 6 bases at V and 7 bases at J, leaving 6 bases unmatched. This CDR3 contains 14 residues. Germline V lookup: CDR1 MNHEY, CDR2 SVGAGI. The CDR3 spells CASRPGLAGLEQYF. In nucleotides, the CDR3 is TGTGCCAGCAGGCCGGGACTAGCGGGACTTGAGCAGTACTTC.

The chain recombines TRBV30 with TRBJ2-2; a possible D gene is TRBD1 (6 bases). Germline assignment: CDR1 GTSNPN and CDR2 SVGIG (reference sequence). The CDR3 has 12 amino acids. The V gene lost 4 bases and the J gene lost 5 bases, with 8 bases spanning the gap. The CDR3 sequence: CAWNRVTGELFF. The CDR3 DNA follows: TGTGCCTGGAACAGGGTTACCGGGGAGCTGTTTTTT.

This clone was detected once. This rearrangement joins TRBV4-1 to TRBJ2-2, with TRBD2 identical over 12 bases. Trimming took 3 bases from V and 7 from J; bases not matched to a gene: 6. Germline CDR1 reads MGHRA; CDR2 reads YSYEKL. The CDR3 is made up of 16 amino acids. Here the CDR3 DNA reads TGCGCCAGCAGCCAGGGCCTAGCGGGAGGGAACGGGGAGCTGTTTTTT. This sequence encodes CASSQGLAGGNGELFF.

This chain joins TRBV4-1 and TRBJ1-1, with D tentatively TRBD1 (6 bases). This CDR3 comprises 15 residues. With 0 bases removed from V and 5 bases from J, the gap between germline ends came to 13 bases. Germline loops: CDR1 MGHRA, CDR2 YSYEKL. CDR3 loop: CASSQDLQGWTEAFF. The CDR3 DNA reads TGCGCCAGCAGCCAAGATTTACAGGGATGGACTGAAGCTTTCTTT.

The J gene is TRBJ2-1, the V gene TRBV4-3; D unclear. Trimming removed 0 bases at V and 6 bases at J, with 9 bases between. This CDR3 has 14 amino acids. Looked up from germline, CDR1 is LGHNA and CDR2 is YSLEER. The DNA of the CDR3 is TGCGCCAGCAGCCAAGATCCTAGAGTCAATGAGCAGTTCTTC. Translating gives CASSQDPRVNEQFF.

In its sample, this clone was seen once. The chain couples TRBV15 to TRBJ1-2; possibly TRBD1 for D (5 bases). The CDR3 runs 18 residues. Germline CDR1 LNHNV, CDR2 YYDKDF (reference sequence). Trimming left V 1 base short and J 4 bases short, with 22 bases between. The CDR3 DNA reads TGTGCCACCAGCAGAGGCGGTAATACGGGGACTTCGAGCTATGGCTACACCTTC. It specifies CATSRGGNTGTSSYGYTF.

The chain is built from TRBV18 and TRBJ1-1; 11 nucleotides agree with TRBD1. V lost 3 bases, J lost 6 bases, and 9 bases stayed unmatched. This CDR3 has 16 residues. Germline V lookup: CDR1 KGHSH, CDR2 LQKENI. The CDR3 nucleotides are TGTGCCAGCTCACCCAACCACGGACAGGGGGCTCCTGAAGCTTTCTTT. This gives the protein CASSPNHGQGAPEAFF.

CDR3 loop: CAWSVLSGGDTEAFF. The CDR3 region has the DNA TGTGCCTGGAGTGTACTGTCAGGAGGGGACACTGAAGCTTTCTTT. This chain uses TRBV30 with TRBJ1-1; D is possibly TRBD1 (5 bases). Germline values: CDR1 GTSNPN, CDR2 SVGIG (reference sequence). Trimming removed 0 bases from V and 3 bases from J, with 14 bases in between. The CDR3 spans 15 residues.

This clone came up once. The chain combines TRBV28 with TRBJ2-7; D uncertain. V lost 5 bases and J lost 0, with 14 bases in between. The CDR3 length is 15 residues. Germline lookup yields CDR1 MDHEN and CDR2 SYDVKM. The CDR3 bases are TGTGCCAGCAGTACCACCGGAGTGGGCTCCTACGAGCAGTACTTC. Translation gives CASSTTGVGSYEQYF.

J is TRBJ2-2 and V is TRBV28; D is possibly TRBD2 (5 bases). Per germline, CDR1 MDHEN and CDR2 SYDVKM. This CDR3 spans 14 amino acids. Trimming removed 4 bases at V and 6 bases at J, with 12 bases between. This CDR3 reads CASSSGRGSGELFF. In DNA form, the CDR3 reads TGTGCCAGCAGTTCTGGCCGGGGATCCGGGGAGCTGTTTTTT. The full variable domain, with the rest looked up from reference TRBV28 and TRBJ2-2, is DVKVTQSSRYLVKRTGEKVFLECVQDMDHENMFWYRQDPGLGLRLIYFSYDVKMKEKGDIPEGYSVSREKKERFSLILESASTNQTSMYLCASSSGRGSGELFFGEGSRLTVL.